Below, 14 T cell receptor beta chains from the same sample are listed, as sequenced in a study of cytomegalovirus exposure and HLA in healthy donors. Researchers ran the PCR with 60 Vbeta and 13 Jbeta primers. Sequenced by immunoSEQ multiplex PCR; TCRdb stores in-frame clones only, minus some. Of about 94,000 clones listed, around 74% are singletons. Sequenced sample: PBMCs. These receptors all stem from a man aged 35-49 years in good health and CMV-seropositive.

V gene TRBV9 combines with J gene TRBJ1-3; D is perhaps TRBD1 (6 bases). The CDR3 is 18 amino acids. Deletions cut 0 bases from V and 0 bases from J, with 16 bases between. CDR1 is SGDLS and CDR2 is YYNGEE in the germline V gene. The CDR3 here is CASSVDPTGRSSGNTIYF. The CDR3 bases are TGTGCCAGCAGCGTAGATCCGACAGGTCGAAGCTCTGGAAACACCATATATTTT. The full variable domain, its missing parts supplied by reference TRBV9 and TRBJ1-3, is DSGVTQTPKHLITATGQRVTLRCSPRSGDLSVYWYQQSLDQGLQFLIQYYNGEERAKGNILERFSAQQFPDLHSELNLSSLELGDSALYFCASSVDPTGRSSGNTIYFGEGSWLTVV.

V is TRBV25-1 and J is TRBJ2-3, with a weak D call TRBD1 (6 bases). Germline CDR1 reads MGHDK; CDR2 reads SYGVNS. The CDR3 totals 13 residues. Trimming took 6 bases from V and 1 from J, leaving 8 bases between them. Written as DNA, the CDR3 is TGTGCCAGCAGAAGACAGGGCACAGATACGCAGTATTTT. Translating it yields CASRRQGTDTQYF.

The CDR3 loop is CASSVSWTGSTDTQYF. In DNA form, the CDR3 reads TGTGCCAGCAGCGTCTCTTGGACAGGCTCCACAGATACGCAGTATTTT. The chain couples TRBV9 to TRBJ2-3, with 7 nucleotides matching TRBD1. Germline V lookup: CDR1 SGDLS, CDR2 YYNGEE. V shed 2 bases and J 2 bases; nucleotides not matched to a gene: 8. The CDR3 is made up of 16 amino acids.

The rearrangement joins TRBV18 to TRBJ1-2; D is unresolved. The CDR3 runs to 13 residues. V lost 3 bases and J 6 bases, leaving 11 bases between the germline ends. Germline V CDR1 and CDR2: KGHSH, LQKENI. In DNA, the CDR3 is TGTGCCAGCTCACCCGGGAACGAGAATGGCTACACCTTC. The encoded protein is CASSPGNENGYTF.

J is TRBJ2-1 and V is TRBV21-1; TRBD1 reflects the table's D call only, with no check against the DNA. TRBV21-1 is given as a pseudogene. The CDR3 loop spans 16 amino acids. CDR3 protein: CASSRRQGKGYNEQFF. The CDR3 nucleotides are TGTGCCAGCAGCAGACGACAGGGTAAGGGGTACAATGAGCAGTTCTTC.

With regard to this clone: Compared with germline, one end of the junction differs, possibly owing to a read error. Other DNA sequences within the sample encode an identical CDR3. The CDR3 loop is CASTSSRGIAFF. The CDR3 nucleotides are TGCGCCAGCACCTCGTCGCGAGGGATTGCTTTCTTT. The chain has TRBV6-5 and TRBJ1-1, with D hard to call. The germline gives CDR1 MNHEY, CDR2 SVGAGI. The length of the CDR3 is 12 residues.

V gene TRBV9 combines with J gene TRBJ2-7; tentatively, D is TRBD2 (6 bases). The CDR3 totals 16 residues. V dropped 0 bases and J dropped 0 bases, with 13 bases sitting between them. Germline CDR1 SGDLS, CDR2 YYNGEE. The CDR3 DNA sequence: TGTGCCAGCAGCGTAGTCGGGACTTCCCCCTCCTACGAGCAGTACTTC. Protein: CASSVVGTSPSYEQYF.

CDR3 bases: TGCATCATTCTAAGGCAGGGGAACACCGGGGAGCTGTTTTTT. It codes for CIILRQGNTGELFF. The J gene is TRBJ2-2, the V gene TRBV29-1; D possibly corresponds to TRBD1 (5 bases). Germline V gene lookup returns CDR1 SQVTM and CDR2 ANQGSEA. The CDR3 runs to 14 residues.

J is TRBJ1-5 and V is TRBV7-9; D possibly corresponds to TRBD1 (5 bases). V lost 1 base and J 0 bases, leaving 10 bases between the germline ends. The CDR3 loop spans 16 amino acids. Germline CDR1 and CDR2: SEHNR and FQNEAQ (reference sequence). This CDR3 is CASSLEGVYSNQPQHF. CDR3 bases: TGTGCCAGCAGCTTAGAAGGGGTGTATAGCAATCAGCCCCAGCATTTT.

This sequence joins TRBV18 and TRBJ2-1, with TRBD1 matching over 10 bases. From germline, CDR1 is KGHSH and CDR2 LQKENI. This CDR3 contains 12 residues. Trimming cost V 6 bases and J 7 bases; bases outside gene matches: 0. The CDR3 region is CASSDRGNEQFF. The CDR3 DNA sequence: TGTGCCAGCTCGGACAGGGGGAATGAGCAGTTCTTC.

The chain employs TRBV9 and TRBJ2-2, with D maybe TRBD1 (6 bases). Trimming shortened V by 0 bases and J by 1 base, and 13 bases separated the two germline ends. Germline CDR1 SGDLS, CDR2 YYNGEE. The CDR3 sequence is 17 residues long. The CDR3 nucleotides read TGTGCCAGCAGCGTAGCGGCAGGGGCCAAGAACACCGGGGAGCTGTTTTTT. It specifies CASSVAAGAKNTGELFF.

The chain recombines TRBV20-1 with TRBJ1-3, with no clear D. V was clipped by 6 bases and J by 8 bases, with 11 bases between them. This CDR3 has 11 residues. Germline values: CDR1 DFQATT, CDR2 SNEGSKA (reference sequence). The CDR3 protein is CSAGISDTIYF. CDR3 sequence (DNA): TGCAGTGCCGGGATTTCAGACACCATATATTTT.

The CDR3 loop reads CASSPGQGLGYGYTF. The CDR3 coding sequence is TGCGCCAGCAGCCCGGGACAGGGCCTAGGATATGGCTACACCTTC. The chain has TRBV5-1 and TRBJ1-2, with 9 bases identical to TRBD1. The CDR3 contains 15 residues. CDR1 is SGHRS, CDR2 YFSETQ, per germline. V dropped 4 bases and J dropped 5; count of bases not matched to a gene: 9. The full variable domain, with the rest looked up from reference TRBV5-1 and TRBJ1-2, is KAGVTQTPRYLIKTRGQQVTLSCSPISGHRSVSWYQQTPGQGLQFLFEYFSETQRNKGNFPGRFSGRQFSNSRSEMNVSTLELGDSALYLCASSPGQGLGYGYTFGSGTRLTVV.

This clone is a singleton in its sample. The rearrangement joins TRBV6-7 to TRBJ2-1, with 10 bases matching TRBD2. TRBV6-7 is an ORF, and what it does is uncertain. The V and J ends lost 0 bases and 9 bases, in that order; junction bases with no gene match: 8. The CDR3 contains 16 residues. Here the CDR3 reads CASSYSRLAGVGEQFF. CDR3 in DNA: TGTGCCAGCAGTTACTCGAGGCTAGCGGGGGTCGGTGAGCAGTTCTTC.